This T cell receptor beta chain was found in a study of blood T cell repertoires in COVID-19. Study summary: The origin of the acute and convalescent COVID-19 samples was the United States, Italy and Spain. PBMCs, B-cell-depleted T cells, or T cells provided the cDNA or gDNA that made up the material.

As handled by the study authors: How many nucleated cells were present was estimated from reference gene primer amplification. Profiling relied on immunoSEQ multiplex PCR, and the TCRdb table lists in-frame clones only, not all of them. The V and J calls and clone size are taken from that table; D and trimming were inferred from the DNA. This table holds around 190,000 clones, about nine tenths found once. This receptor was obtained from a man between 18 and 35 years old who had recovered from COVID-19. The sequenced sample was peripheral blood.

The CDR3 DNA is TGTGCCAGTAGTGCCGGGGGGGGCGTACTGTACGAGCAGTACTTC. This gives the protein CASSAGGGVLYEQYF. This chain uses TRBV19 with TRBJ2-7; 8 bases map to TRBD2. Germline loops: CDR1 LNHDA, CDR2 SQIVND (reference sequence). This CDR3 spans 15 amino acids. Trimming cost V 5 bases and J 4 bases; bases outside gene matches: 10.